A selection of T cell receptor beta chains follows, all from one sample in a study of T cells expressing NK-cell markers. TCRdb processed the 5' RACE reads again and assigns one entry to each CDR3 protein, with no DNA. There are about 2,200 distinct CDR3 sequences in the sample, with just under 75% held by the top ten. Sequenced sample: blood T cells: a sorted CD56 or NKG2C T cell subset, CD4+ or CD8+ T cells, or bulk PBMC T cells (not recorded which). The source is a woman younger than 30 in good health. Both conserved end residues are part of each CDR3. Clone size, where shown, is once, few, many, or a class for clones that have expanded.

j_call v_call clone_size cdr3_aa
TRBJ2-3 TRBV15 - CATSREGFVRADLTDTQYF
TRBJ2-7 TRBV3-1 - CASSSIPPGVSGYEQYF
TRBJ2-1 TRBV6-4 medium-sized CASSASGATNEQFF
TRBJ2-5 TRBV20-1 - CSARAIGTGRGGFSETQYF
TRBJ2-6 TRBV27 - CASTTGEISGANVLTF
TRBJ2-1 TRBV6-1 - CASSELAGGPGEQFF
TRBJ2-3 TRBV4-2 - CASSRLAGHTDTQYF
TRBJ2-3 TRBV9 - CASSTLGARDSTDTQYF
TRBJ2-2 TRBV6-5 medium-sized CASSYSSGGPGELFF
TRBJ2-7 TRBV7-2 - CASSLVLGREISYEQYF
TRBJ2-7 TRBV27 - CASSPQGAPPYEQYF
TRBJ2-5 TRBV20-1 medium-sized CSAKAGGPRETQYF
TRBJ2-2 TRBV20-1 - CSARDSSVDTGELFF
TRBJ1-5 TRBV7-2 - CASSLEAGHQPQHF
TRBJ1-1 TRBV29-1 - CSVWPQEGTEAFF
TRBJ1-6 TRBV20-1 - CSARRGGAGEASPLHF
TRBJ2-1 TRBV11-2 medium-sized CASSRGQGNNNEQFF
TRBJ2-1 TRBV4-2 - CASSQERTNEQFF
TRBJ2-1 TRBV3-1 - CASSLLTSTGEQFF
TRBJ2-3 TRBV12-3/TRBV12-4 medium-sized CASSFWGNTQYF
TRBJ2-7 TRBV5-4 - CASSLAGTSGTYEQYF
TRBJ2-1 TRBV6-4 - CASSDSSGGGADEQFF
TRBJ1-2 TRBV6-2/TRBV6-3 - CASSYSENYGYTF
TRBJ1-1 TRBV7-2 - CASSPTRNTEAFF
TRBJ1-3 TRBV20-1 - CSARDRQSSGNTIYF
TRBJ1-5 TRBV7-6 medium-sized CASSLMSSNQPQHF
TRBJ2-7 TRBV6-2/TRBV6-3 - CASTARPGGPFEQYF
TRBJ1-2 TRBV14 - CASSLGSNYGYTF
TRBJ1-2 TRBV11-2 - CASSRRQGGSVGGYTF
TRBJ2-7 TRBV27 - CASSPGTSYYEQYF
TRBJ2-2 TRBV6-4 medium-sized CASSLAGGNTGELFF
TRBJ2-7 TRBV11-2 - CASSLGGHEQYF
TRBJ2-3 TRBV6-1 - CATTQGGDTDTQYF
TRBJ1-5 TRBV28 - CASSPYQQPQHF
TRBJ2-5 TRBV7-3 - CASSLGTLGGVEETQYF
TRBJ2-7 TRBV3-1 - CASSLGTRAWYEQYF
TRBJ2-1 TRBV20-1 - CSARGATEVWQFF
TRBJ2-7 TRBV27 - CASSPGQGAPYGQYF
TRBJ2-2 TRBV6-4 - CASSDTSGGSGELFF
TRBJ1-1 TRBV20-1 - CSARGAGADTEAFF
TRBJ1-5 TRBV2 - CASGRMINQPQHF
TRBJ2-7 TRBV20-1 - CSARSLTSGLSEQYF
TRBJ2-3 TRBV20-1 - CSAPGRGAPSTDTQYF
TRBJ2-3 TRBV3-1 - CASSQVGSAVLSTDTQYF
TRBJ2-1 TRBV11-1 - CASSTPRGEQFF
TRBJ2-5 TRBV5-4 - CASSWTSGGQETQYF
TRBJ1-4 TRBV5-8 - CASSLGLTEREKLFF
TRBJ2-3 TRBV12-3/TRBV12-4 - CASTERYRTDTQYF
TRBJ1-5 TRBV18 medium-sized CASSPTAANQPQHF
TRBJ2-1 TRBV20-1 - CSARPLGVKSSYNEQFF